This T cell receptor beta chain was sequenced for a study of T cell changes during pregnancy in multiple sclerosis. With regard to this clone: Other DNA sequences within the sample encode an identical CDR3.

Assay used: immunoSEQ multiplex PCR; TCRdb lists only in-frame clones, some missing. This table has around 73,000 clones, around 94% appearing once. The V end lost 3 bases, the J end lost 0 bases, and 6 bases lay between the germline ends. From germline, CDR1 is SGHVS and CDR2 FNYEAQ. There are 13 residues in the CDR3. This clonotype was obtained from a female donor in good health, enrolled as a control in a pregnancy study. Sequenced material: peripheral blood, taken in the third trimester of pregnancy. This chain connects TRBV7-6 to TRBJ2-7, with D perhaps matching TRBD2 (5 bases). The CDR3 nucleotides are TGTGCCAGCAGCTTGGACTCCTCCTACGAGCAGTACTTC. Its translation: CASSLDSSYEQYF.